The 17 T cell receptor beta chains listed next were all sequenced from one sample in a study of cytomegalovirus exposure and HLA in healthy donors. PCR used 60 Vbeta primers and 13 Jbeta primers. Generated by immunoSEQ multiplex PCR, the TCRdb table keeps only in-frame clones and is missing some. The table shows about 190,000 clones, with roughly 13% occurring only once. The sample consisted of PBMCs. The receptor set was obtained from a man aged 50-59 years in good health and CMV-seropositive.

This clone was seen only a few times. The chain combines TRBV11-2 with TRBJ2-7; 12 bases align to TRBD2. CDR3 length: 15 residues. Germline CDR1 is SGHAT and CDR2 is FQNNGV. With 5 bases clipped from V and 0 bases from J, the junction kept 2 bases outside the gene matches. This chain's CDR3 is CASSEGLAGSYEQYF. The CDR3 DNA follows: TGTGCCAGCAGCGAGGGACTAGCGGGCTCCTACGAGCAGTACTTC. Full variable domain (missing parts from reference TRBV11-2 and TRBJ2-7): EAGVAQSPRYKIIEKRQSVAFWCNPISGHATLYWYQQILGQGPKLLIQFQNNGVVDDSQLPKDRFSAERLKGVDSTLKIQPAKLEDSAVYLCASSEGLAGSYEQYFGPGTRLTVT.

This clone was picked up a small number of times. CDR3 sequence reads: CSGRDSPRDTQYF. CDR3 nucleotide sequence: TGCAGCGGCCGGGACTCGCCTAGGGATACGCAGTATTTT. The chain links TRBV29-1 to TRBJ2-3; possibly TRBD2 for D (6 bases). The CDR3 consists of 13 residues. The germline V gene has CDR1 SQVTM and CDR2 ANQGSEA. V lost 7 bases to trimming and J lost 6 bases, with 17 bases between them.

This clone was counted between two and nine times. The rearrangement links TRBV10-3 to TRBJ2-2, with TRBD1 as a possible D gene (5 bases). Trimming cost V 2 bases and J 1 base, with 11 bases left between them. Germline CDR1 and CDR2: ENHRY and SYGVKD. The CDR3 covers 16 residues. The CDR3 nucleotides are TGTGCCATCAGTGAGACCCGGACACAGAACACCGGGGAGCTGTTTTTT. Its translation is CAISETRTQNTGELFF.

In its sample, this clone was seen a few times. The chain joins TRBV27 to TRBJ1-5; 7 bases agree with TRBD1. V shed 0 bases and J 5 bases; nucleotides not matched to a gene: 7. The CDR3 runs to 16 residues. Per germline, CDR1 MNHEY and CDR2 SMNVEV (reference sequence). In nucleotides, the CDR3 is TGTGCCAGCAGTTTATCCAGACAGGGTAGGGATCAGCCCCAGCATTTT. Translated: CASSLSRQGRDQPQHF.

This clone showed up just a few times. DNA of the CDR3: TGTGCCAGCAGCCGGGTGACCGACGCCCAGTACTTC. Its protein is CASSRVTDAQYF. The chain has TRBV7-2 and TRBJ2-5, with D unresolved. Germline assignment: CDR1 SGHTA and CDR2 FQGNSA. The CDR3 extends over 12 amino acids. Trimming stripped 5 bases from V and 9 bases from J, with 13 bases between.

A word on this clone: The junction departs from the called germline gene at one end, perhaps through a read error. The CDR3 loop reads CTSSLWGLRSQPQHF. The CDR3 nucleotides are TGTACCAGCAGCTTGTGGGGGCTGCGAAGTCAGCCCCAGCATTTT. V gene TRBV5-6 combines with J gene TRBJ1-5; D may be TRBD1 (6 bases). CDR3 size: 15 residues. Germline V gene lookup returns CDR1 SGHDT and CDR2 YYEEEE.

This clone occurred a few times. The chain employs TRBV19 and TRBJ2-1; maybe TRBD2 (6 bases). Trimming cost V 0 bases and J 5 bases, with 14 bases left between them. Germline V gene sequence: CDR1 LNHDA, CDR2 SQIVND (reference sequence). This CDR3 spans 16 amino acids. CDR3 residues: CASSIEASGRNNEQFF. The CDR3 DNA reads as TGTGCCAGTAGTATAGAGGCCAGCGGGCGTAACAATGAGCAGTTCTTC.

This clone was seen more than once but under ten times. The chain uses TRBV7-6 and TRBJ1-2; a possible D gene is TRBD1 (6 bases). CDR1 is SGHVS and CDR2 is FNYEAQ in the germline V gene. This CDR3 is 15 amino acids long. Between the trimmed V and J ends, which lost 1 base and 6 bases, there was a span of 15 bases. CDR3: CASSLEIGGADGYTF. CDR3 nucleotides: TGTGCCAGCAGCTTAGAAATCGGGGGGGCGGATGGCTACACCTTC.

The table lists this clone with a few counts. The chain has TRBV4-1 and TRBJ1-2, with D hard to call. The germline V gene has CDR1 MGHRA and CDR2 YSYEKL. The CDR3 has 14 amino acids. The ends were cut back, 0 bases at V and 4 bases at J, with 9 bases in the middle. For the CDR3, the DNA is TGCGCCAGCAGCCAAGATCTGTACAGCTATGGCTACACCTTC. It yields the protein CASSQDLYSYGYTF.

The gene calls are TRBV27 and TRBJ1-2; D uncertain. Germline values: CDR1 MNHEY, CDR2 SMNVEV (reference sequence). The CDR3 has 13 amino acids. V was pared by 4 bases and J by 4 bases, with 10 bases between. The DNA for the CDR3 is TGTGCCAGCAGTTCCGGTTGGGCCTATGGCTACACCTTC. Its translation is CASSSGWAYGYTF.

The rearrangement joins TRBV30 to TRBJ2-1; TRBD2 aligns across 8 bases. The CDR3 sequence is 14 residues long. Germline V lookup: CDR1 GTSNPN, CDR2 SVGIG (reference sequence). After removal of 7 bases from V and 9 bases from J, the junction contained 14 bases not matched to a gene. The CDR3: CASLAGPFPSEQFF. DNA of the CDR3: TGTGCCTCCCTAGCGGGTCCTTTTCCAAGTGAGCAGTTCTTC.

CDR3 coding DNA: TGTGCCAGCAGCCTAGGACTAGCGGCCGATGAGCAGTTCTTC. Translation: CASSLGLAADEQFF. The V call is TRBV6-5, the J call TRBJ2-1; 10 bases align to TRBD2. V lost 6 bases, J lost 8 bases, and 7 bases stayed unmatched. This CDR3 comprises 14 residues. CDR1 is MNHEY, CDR2 SVGAGI, per germline.

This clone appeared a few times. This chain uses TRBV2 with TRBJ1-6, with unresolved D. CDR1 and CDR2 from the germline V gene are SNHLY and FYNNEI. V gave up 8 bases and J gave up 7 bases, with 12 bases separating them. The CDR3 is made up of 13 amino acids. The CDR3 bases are TGTGCCAGCTCAGTGGGCTTAAATTCACCCCTCCACTTT. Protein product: CASSVGLNSPLHF.

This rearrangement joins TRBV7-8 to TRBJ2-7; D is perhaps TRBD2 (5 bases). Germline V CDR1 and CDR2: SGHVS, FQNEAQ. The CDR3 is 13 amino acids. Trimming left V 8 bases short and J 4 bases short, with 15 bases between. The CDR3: CASSLGSRYEQYF. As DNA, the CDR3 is TGTGCCAGCTCCCTTGGGAGTCGATACGAGCAGTACTTC.

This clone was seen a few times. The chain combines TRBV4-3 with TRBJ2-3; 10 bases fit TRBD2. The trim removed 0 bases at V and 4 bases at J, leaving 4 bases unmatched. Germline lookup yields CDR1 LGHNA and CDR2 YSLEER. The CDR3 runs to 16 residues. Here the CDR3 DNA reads TGCGCCAGCAGCCAAGATTCTAGCGGGGGATCAGATACGCAGTATTTT. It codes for CASSQDSSGGSDTQYF.

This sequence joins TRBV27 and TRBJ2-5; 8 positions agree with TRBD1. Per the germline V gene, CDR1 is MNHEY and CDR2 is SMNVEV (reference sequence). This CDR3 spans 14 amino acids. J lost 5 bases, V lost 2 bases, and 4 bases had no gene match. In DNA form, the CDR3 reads TGTGCCAGCAGTTTAGGGACAGGAGGCGAGACCCAGTACTTC. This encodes CASSLGTGGETQYF.

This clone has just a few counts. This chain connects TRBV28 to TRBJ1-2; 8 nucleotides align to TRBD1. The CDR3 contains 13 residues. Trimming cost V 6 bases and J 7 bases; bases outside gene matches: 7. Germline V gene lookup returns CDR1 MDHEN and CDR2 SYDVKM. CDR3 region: CASSGGQVAGYTF. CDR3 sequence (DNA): TGTGCCAGCAGCGGGGGACAGGTTGCTGGCTACACCTTC.